What follows describes a single T cell receptor (beta chain). Original analysis: Reference gene primer amplification yielded estimated nucleated cell counts. Sequenced by immunoSEQ multiplex PCR; TCRdb stores in-frame clones only, minus some. The DNA gave D and trimming, while V, J and clone size come from that table. This sample has 250,000 to 300,000 clones; around nine tenths occur once, and the top ten carry over 4%. The data were obtained in a study of blood T cell repertoires in COVID-19. Study background: Samples came from the United States, Italy and Spain, spanning acute and convalescent COVID-19. In each case, the material was cDNA or gDNA derived from T cells, B-cell-depleted T cells, or PBMCs.

CDR3 length: 13 residues. Per germline, CDR1 MDHEN and CDR2 SYDVKM. The V end lost 7 bases, the J end lost 0 bases, and 9 bases lay between the germline ends. The Seattle patients joined while their infection was active and were tracked longitudinally afterward. The sample comprised peripheral blood. This TCR was sampled from a woman in her fifties or sixties with COVID-19, enrolled during active disease. The chain joins TRBV28 to TRBJ1-1; unclear D gene. As DNA, the CDR3 is TGTGCCAGCACCCCACCGGTGAACACTGAAGCTTTCTTT. Translated: CASTPPVNTEAFF.